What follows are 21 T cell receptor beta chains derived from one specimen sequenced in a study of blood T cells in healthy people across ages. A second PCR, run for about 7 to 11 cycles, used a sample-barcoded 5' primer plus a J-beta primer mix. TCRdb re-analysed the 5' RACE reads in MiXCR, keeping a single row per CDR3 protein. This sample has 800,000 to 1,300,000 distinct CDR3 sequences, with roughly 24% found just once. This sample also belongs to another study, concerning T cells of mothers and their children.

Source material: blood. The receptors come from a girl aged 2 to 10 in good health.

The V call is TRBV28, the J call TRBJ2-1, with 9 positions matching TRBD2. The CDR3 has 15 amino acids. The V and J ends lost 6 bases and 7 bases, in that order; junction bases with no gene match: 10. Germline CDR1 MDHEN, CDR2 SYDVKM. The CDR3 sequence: CASSITIAGVNEQFF. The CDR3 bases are TGTGCCAGCAGCATCACCATAGCGGGAGTAAATGAGCAGTTCTTC.

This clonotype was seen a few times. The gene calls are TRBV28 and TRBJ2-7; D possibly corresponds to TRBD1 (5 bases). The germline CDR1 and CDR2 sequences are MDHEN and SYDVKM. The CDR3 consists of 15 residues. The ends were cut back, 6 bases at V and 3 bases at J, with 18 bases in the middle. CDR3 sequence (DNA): TGTGCCAGCAGCCTACAGGCAATCCAAGACTACGAGCAGTACTTC. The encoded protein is CASSLQAIQDYEQYF.

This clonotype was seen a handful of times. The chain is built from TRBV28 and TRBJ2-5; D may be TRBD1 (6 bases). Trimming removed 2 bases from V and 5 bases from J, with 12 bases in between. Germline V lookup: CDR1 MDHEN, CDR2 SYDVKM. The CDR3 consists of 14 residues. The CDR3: CASSLGPRGETQYF. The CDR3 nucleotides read TGTGCCAGCAGTTTAGGCCCAAGGGGGGAGACCCAGTACTTC.

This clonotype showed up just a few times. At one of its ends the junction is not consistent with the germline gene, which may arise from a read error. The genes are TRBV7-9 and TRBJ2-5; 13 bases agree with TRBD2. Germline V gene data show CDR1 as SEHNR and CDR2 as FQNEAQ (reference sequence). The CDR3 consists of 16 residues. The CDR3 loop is CASSHKTSGRRETLYF. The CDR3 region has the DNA TGTGCCAGCAGCCACAAGACTAGCGGGAGGAGGGAGACCCTGTACTTC.

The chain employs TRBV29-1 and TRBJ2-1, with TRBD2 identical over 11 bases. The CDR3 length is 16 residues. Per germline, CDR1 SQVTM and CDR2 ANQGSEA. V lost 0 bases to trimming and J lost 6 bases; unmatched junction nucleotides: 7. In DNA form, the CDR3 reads TGCAGCGTTGAAGATAAAGCTAGCGGGAGGAGCAATGAGCAGTTCTTC. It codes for CSVEDKASGRSNEQFF.

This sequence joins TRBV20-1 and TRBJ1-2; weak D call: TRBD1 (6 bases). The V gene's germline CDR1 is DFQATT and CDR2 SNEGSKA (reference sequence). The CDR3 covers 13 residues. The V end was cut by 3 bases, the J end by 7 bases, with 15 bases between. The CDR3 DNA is TGCAGTGCTAGTTGGGGGCCTGTGGGTGGCTACACCTTC. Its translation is CSASWGPVGGYTF.

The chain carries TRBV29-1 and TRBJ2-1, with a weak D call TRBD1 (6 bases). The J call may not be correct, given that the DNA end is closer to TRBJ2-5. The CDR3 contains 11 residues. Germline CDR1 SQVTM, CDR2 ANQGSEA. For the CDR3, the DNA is TGCAGCCTCGGACAGCGAGAGACCCAGTACTTC. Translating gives CSLGQRETQYF.

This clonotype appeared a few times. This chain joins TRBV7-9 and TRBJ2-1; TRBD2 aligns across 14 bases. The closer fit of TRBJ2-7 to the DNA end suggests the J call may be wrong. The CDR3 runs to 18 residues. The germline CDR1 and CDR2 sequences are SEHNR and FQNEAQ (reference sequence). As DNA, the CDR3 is TGTGCCAGCAGCGCCCCCGGGACTAGCGGGAGTAATAACTACGAGCAGTACTTC. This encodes CASSAPGTSGSNNYEQYF.

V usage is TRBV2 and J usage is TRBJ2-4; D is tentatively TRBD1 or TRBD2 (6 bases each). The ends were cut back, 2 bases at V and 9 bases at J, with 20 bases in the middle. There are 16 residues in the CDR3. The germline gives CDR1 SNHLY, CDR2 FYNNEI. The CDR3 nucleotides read TGTGCCAGCAGTGAATTTGAACTAACGGAGGGGGGCATTCAGTACTTC. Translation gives CASSEFELTEGGIQYF.

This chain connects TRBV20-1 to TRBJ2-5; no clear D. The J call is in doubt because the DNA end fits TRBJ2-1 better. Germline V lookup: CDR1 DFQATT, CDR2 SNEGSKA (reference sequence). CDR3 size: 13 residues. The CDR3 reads CGVWIGTKNEQFF. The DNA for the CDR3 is TGCGGAGTGTGGATCGGAACGAAAAATGAGCAGTTCTTC.

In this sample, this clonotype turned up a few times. The CDR3 protein is CASSQDQRYSYNEQFF. The CDR3 DNA follows: TGTGCCAGCAGCCAAGATCAACGTTACTCCTACAATGAGCAGTTCTTC. The V call is TRBV3-1, the J call TRBJ2-1; no clear D gene. This CDR3 contains 16 residues. CDR1 and CDR2 from the germline V gene are LGHDT and YNNKEL (reference sequence). V was trimmed by 0 bases and J by 0 bases, leaving 9 bases between them.

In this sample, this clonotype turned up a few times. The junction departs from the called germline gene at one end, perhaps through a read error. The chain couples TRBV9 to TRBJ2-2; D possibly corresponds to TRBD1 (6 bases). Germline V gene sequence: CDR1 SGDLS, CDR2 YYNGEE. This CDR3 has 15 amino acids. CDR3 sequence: CTSSVGARGTGELFF. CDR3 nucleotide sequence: TGTACCAGCAGCGTAGGTGCCAGGGGCACCGGGGAGCTGTTTTTT.

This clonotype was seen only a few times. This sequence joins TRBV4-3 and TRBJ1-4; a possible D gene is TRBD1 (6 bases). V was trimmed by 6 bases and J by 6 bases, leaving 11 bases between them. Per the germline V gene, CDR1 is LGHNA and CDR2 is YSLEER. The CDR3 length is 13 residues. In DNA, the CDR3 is TGCGCCAGCAGGAGGGGGTCTGATGAAAAACTGTTTTTT. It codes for CASRRGSDEKLFF.

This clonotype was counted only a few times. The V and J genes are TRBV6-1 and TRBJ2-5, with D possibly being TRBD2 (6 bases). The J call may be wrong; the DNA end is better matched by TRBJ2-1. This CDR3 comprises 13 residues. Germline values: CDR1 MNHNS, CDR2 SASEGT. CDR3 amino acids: CASSEGSGVEQFF. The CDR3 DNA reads TGTGCCAGCAGTGAAGGTTCGGGGGTTGAGCAGTTCTTC.

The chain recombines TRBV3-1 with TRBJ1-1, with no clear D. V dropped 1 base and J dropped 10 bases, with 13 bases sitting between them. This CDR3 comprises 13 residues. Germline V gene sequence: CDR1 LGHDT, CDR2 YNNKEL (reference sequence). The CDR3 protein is CASSQGTSRGAFF. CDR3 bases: TGTGCCAGCAGCCAAGGAACCTCCCGGGGAGCTTTCTTT.

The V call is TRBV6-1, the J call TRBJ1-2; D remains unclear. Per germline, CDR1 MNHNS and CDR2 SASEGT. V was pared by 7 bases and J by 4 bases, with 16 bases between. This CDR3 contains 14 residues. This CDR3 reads CASMAAGASYGYTF. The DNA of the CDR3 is TGTGCCAGCATGGCGGCCGGAGCCTCCTATGGCTACACCTTC.

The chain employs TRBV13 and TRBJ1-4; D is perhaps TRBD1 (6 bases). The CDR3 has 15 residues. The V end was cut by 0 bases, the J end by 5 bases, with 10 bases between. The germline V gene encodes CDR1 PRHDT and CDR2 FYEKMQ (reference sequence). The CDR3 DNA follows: TGTGCCAGCAGCTTAGGGCTACAGGGAAATGAAAAACTGTTTTTT. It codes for CASSLGLQGNEKLFF.

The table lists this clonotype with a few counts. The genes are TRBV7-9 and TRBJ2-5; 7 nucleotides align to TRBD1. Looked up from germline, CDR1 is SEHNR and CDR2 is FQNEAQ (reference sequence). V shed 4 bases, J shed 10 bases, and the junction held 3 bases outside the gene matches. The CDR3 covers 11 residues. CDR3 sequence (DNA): TGTGCCAGCAGCTACAGGGGTGGCCAGTACTTC. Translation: CASSYRGGQYF.

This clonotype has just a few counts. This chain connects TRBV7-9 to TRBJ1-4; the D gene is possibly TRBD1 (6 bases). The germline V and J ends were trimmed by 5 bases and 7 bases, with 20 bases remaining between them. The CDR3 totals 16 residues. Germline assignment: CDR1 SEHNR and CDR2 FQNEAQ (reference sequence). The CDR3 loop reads CASSAYLQGLGEKLFF. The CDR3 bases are TGTGCCAGCAGCGCCTACCTCCAGGGGCTTGGTGAAAAACTGTTTTTT.

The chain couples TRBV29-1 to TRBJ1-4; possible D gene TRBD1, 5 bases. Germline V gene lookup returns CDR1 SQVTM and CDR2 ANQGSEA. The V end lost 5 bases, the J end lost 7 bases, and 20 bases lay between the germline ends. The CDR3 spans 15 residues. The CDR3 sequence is CSVHTGATGIEKLFF. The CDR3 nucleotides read TGCAGCGTTCATACAGGCGCCACGGGCATTGAAAAACTGTTTTTT.

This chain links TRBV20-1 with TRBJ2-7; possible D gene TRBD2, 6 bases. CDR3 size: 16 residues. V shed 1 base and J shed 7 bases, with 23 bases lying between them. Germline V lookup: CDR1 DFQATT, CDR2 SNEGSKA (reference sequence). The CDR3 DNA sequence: TGCAGTGCTAGAGGGGTGCGAGGGACTGGGGCTACGGAGCAGTACTTC. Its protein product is CSARGVRGTGATEQYF.